This TCR beta chain emerged from a study of CXCR3-negative and CXCR3-positive naive CD8 T cells. The CDR3 is made up of 15 amino acids. Per the germline V gene, CDR1 is LGHNA and CDR2 is YSLEER. TRB cDNA libraries were made by UMI-labeled 5' RACE. TCRdb reprocessed the 5' RACE reads; each CDR3 protein has one entry and no DNA is given. Recorded for this sample: approximately 8,500 distinct CDR3 sequences. Measured by frequency, this clonotype is medium-sized. This TCR came from a human donor in good health. Some clones in this sample may be carry-over from other donors' samples. The rearrangement joins TRBV4-3 to TRBJ2-2; TCRdb indicates TRBD1, and absent DNA this call remains unverified. Input material: naive CXCR3- CD8+ T cells from blood. Subset defined: CD45RO-CCR7+CD27+CD95- naive CD8+ T cells lacking CXCR3 (TNR3-). This CDR3 reads CASSQGTGSTGELFF.